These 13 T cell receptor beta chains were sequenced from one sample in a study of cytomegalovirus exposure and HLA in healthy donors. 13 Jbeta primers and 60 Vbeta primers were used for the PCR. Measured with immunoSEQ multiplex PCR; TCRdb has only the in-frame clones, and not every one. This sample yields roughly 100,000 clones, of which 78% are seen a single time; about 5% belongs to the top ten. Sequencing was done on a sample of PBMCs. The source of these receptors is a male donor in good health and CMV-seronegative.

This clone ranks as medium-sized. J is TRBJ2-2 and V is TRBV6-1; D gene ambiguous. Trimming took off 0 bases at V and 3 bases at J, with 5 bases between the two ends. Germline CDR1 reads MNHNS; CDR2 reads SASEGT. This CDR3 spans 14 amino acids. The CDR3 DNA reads TGTGCCAGCAGTGAAGCAACAGACACCGGGGAGCTGTTTTTT. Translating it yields CASSEATDTGELFF.

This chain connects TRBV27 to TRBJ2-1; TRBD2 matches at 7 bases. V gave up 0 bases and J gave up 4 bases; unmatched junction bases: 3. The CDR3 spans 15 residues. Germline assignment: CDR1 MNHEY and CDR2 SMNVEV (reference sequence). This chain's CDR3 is CASSLSPSGYNEQFF. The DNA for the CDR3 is TGTGCCAGCAGTTTATCTCCTAGCGGTTACAATGAGCAGTTCTTC.

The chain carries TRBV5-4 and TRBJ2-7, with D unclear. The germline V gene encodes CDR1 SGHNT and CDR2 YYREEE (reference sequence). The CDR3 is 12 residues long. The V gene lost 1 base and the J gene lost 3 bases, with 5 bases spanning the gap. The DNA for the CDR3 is TGTGCCAGCAGCTTGCCGGGCTACGAGCAGTACTTC. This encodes CASSLPGYEQYF.

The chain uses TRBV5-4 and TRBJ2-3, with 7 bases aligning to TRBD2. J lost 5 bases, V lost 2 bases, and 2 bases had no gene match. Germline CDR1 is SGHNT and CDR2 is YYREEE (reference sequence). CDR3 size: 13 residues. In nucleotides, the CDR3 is TGTGCCAGCAGCTTTCGGGGGGAAGATACGCAGTATTTT. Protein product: CASSFRGEDTQYF. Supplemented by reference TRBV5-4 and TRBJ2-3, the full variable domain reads ETGVTQSPTHLIKTRGQQVTLRCSSQSGHNTVSWYQQALGQGPQFIFQYYREEENGRGNFPPRFSGLQFPNYSSELNVNALELDDSALYLCASSFRGEDTQYFGPGTRLTVL.

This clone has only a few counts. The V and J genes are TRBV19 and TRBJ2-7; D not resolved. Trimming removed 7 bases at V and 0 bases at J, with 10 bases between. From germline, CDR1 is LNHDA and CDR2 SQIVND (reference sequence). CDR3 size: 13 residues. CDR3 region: CASTSKSSYEQYF. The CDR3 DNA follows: TGTGCCAGTACGAGCAAGAGCTCCTACGAGCAGTACTTC.

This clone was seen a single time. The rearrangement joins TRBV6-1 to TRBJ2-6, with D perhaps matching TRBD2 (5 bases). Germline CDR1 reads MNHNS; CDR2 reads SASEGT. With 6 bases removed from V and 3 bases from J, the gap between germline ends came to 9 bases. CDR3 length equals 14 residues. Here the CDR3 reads CASRPGFGANVLTF. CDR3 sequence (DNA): TGTGCCAGCAGGCCGGGATTTGGGGCCAACGTCCTGACTTTC.

Here the CDR3 DNA reads TGTGCCAGCAGCTCGACTCAGGGGGCTAGCTCTTCCGGGGAGCTGTTTTTT. Protein product: CASSSTQGASSSGELFF. The chain employs TRBV7-3 and TRBJ2-2; 8 bases are shared with TRBD1. The CDR3 totals 17 residues. Per the germline V gene, CDR1 is SGHTA and CDR2 is FQGTGA. Trimming at V came to 4 bases and at J to 6 bases, leaving 13 bases not matched to a gene.

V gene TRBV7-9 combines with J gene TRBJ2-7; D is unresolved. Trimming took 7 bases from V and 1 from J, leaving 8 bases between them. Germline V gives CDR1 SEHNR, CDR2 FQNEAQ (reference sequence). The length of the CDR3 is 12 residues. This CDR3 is CASTSPSYEQYF. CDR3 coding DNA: TGTGCCAGCACGAGCCCATCCTACGAGCAGTACTTC.

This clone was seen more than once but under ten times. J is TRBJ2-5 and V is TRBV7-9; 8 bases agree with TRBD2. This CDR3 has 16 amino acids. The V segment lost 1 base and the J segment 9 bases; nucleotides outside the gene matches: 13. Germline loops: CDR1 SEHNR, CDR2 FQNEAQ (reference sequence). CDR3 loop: CASSLGGGRSVRAQYF. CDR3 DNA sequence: TGTGCCAGCAGCTTAGGTGGCGGGAGGTCTGTACGGGCCCAGTACTTC.

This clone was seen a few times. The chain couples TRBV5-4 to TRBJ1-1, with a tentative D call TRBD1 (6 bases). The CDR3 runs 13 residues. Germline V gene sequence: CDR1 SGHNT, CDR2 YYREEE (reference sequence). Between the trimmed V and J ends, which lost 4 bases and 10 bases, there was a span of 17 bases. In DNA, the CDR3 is TGTGCCAGCAGCCAAGCCGACAGGACCCCAGCTTTCTTT. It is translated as CASSQADRTPAFF.

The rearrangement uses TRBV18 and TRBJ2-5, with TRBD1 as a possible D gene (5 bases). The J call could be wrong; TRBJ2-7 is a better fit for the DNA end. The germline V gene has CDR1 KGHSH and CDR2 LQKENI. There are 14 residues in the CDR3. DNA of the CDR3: TGTGCCAGCTCACCAGAGGCAGGGTTCGTCGAGCAGTACTTC. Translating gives CASSPEAGFVEQYF.

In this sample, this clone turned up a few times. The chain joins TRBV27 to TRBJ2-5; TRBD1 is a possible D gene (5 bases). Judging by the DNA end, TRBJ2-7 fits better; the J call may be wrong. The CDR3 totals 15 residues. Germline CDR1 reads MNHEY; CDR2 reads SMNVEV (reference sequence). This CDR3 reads CASSLSRGGTYEQYF. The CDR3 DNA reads TGTGCCAGCAGTTTATCAAGGGGCGGCACCTACGAGCAGTACTTC.

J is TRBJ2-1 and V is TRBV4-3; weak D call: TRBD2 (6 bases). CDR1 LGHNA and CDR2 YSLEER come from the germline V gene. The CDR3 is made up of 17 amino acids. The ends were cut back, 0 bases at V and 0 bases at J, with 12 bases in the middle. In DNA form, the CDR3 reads TGCGCCAGCAGCCAAGAGGCGGGACTCAGCTCCTACAATGAGCAGTTCTTC. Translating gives CASSQEAGLSSYNEQFF.